The clone carrying this T cell receptor (delta chain) was recorded a few times. The antigen is unknown. A read error likely explains why the TCRdb protein, taken from a much larger clone, differs from this DNA's translation at residue 18; the protein shown is translated from the DNA. This CDR3 contains 20 residues. Germline V gene data show CDR1 as TSWWSYY and CDR2 as QGS. The sample comes from a study of γδ T cells in repeated Plasmodium falciparum infection. For the study at large: The natural-infection arm compared Malian children under seasonal malaria with matched Australian children. Samples were taken at baseline, before some infections, and 21 days after each. Study-wide points: The Malian cohort came from a small rural village of predominantly one ethnic group.

TCRdb made new clone calls on the multiplex PCR reads using CATT. The sample contains 50,000 to 55,000 delta-chain clones, approximately 1.8% of which appear only once. Flow sorting of PBMC yielded separate Vgamma9/Vdelta2+ and Vdelta2-negative gammadelta T cell populations for bulk repertoire analysis. The sequencing sample was made of gamma-delta T cells from blood. With the J gene uncalled, the V gene is TRDV1; whether TRDD3, the table's D call, matches the DNA was not checked. The clonotype was recovered from a pool of human donors (malaria-infected and uninfected, not separated). DNA of the CDR3: TGTGCTCTTGGGTACGGCCTTCCCTCCTATCGGGGTGCTGGGGGACAAAAACCCATCTTT. As protein: CALGYGLPSYRGAGGQKPIF.